This entry describes one T cell receptor beta chain. Its antigen is not identified. The data stem from a study of a mutant IDH1 vaccine in newly diagnosed glioma. Study-level information: Weeks 35 and 47 hosted visits V12 and V13, respectively.

Measured with immunoSEQ multiplex PCR; TCRdb has only the in-frame clones, and not every one. The sample records under 30,000 clones, almost 85% being singletons. CDR1 and CDR2 (germline): SGHAT, FQNNGV. The CDR3 length is 15 residues. Trimming left V 2 bases short and J 7 bases short, with 17 bases between. Findings and caveats of the study: Among all patients, vaccine-induced immune responses occurred in about 93%.

Time point described: week 47, end of study. Every vaccination contained 300 ug of the mutant IDH1 20-mer peptide and was paired with topical imiquimod. Eight vaccine doses were administered to patients at weeks 1, 3, 5, 7, 11, 15, 19 and 23. Patients carried new grade 3 or 4 IDH1-mutant astrocytomas lacking nuclear ATRX. The sequencing here drew on PBMCs, taken from a glioma patient whose treatment included an IDH1 peptide vaccine. This receptor was obtained from a man aged 35 to 55 with glioma. This chain uses TRBV11-2 with TRBJ1-1; D unresolved. CDR3 sequence: CASSLSGISGLEAFF. CDR3 sequence (DNA): TGTGCCAGCAGCTTATCGGGGATTTCAGGCCTTGAAGCTTTCTTT.